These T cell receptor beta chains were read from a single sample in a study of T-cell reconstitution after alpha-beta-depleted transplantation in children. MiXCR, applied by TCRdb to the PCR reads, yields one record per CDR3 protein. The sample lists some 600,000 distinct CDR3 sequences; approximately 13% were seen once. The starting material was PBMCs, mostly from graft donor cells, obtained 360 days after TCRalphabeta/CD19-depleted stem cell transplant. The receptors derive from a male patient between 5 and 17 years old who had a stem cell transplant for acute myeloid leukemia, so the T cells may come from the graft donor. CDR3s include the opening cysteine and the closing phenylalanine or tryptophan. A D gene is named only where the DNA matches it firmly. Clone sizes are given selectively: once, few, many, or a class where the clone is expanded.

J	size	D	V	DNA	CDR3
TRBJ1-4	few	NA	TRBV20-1	TGCAGTGCTAGGGTGGTGGGGGAAAAACTGTTTTTT	CSARVVGEKLFF
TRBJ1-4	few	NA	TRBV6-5	TGTGCCAGCAGTTACTCCACTGGAGGCAATAATGAAAAACTGTTTTTT	CASSYSTGGNNEKLFF
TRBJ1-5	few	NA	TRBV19	TGTGCCAGTAGTCCCTTCGGACAGCTAATAACTAGCAATCAGCCCCAGCATTTT	CASSPFGQLITSNQPQHF
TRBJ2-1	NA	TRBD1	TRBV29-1	TGCAGCGTACTGGGACAGCAGTATGGGAATTCCTACAATGAGCAGTTCTTC	CSVLGQQYGNSYNEQFF
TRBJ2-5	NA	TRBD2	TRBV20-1	TGCAGTGCTCCCCGGGGGGGGAAAGAGACCCAGTACTTC	CSAPRGGKETQYF
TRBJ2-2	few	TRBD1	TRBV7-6	TGTGCCAGCAGCTTACCCCCCGGGACAGGAGGAATCGGGGAGCTGTTTTTT	CASSLPPGTGGIGELFF
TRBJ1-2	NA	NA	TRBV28	TGTGCCAGCAGCCTCACACAGGGAAATGGCTACACCTTC	CASSLTQGNGYTF
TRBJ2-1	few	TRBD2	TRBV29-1	TGCAGCCTGGGACTAGCGGGTTACTACAATGAGCAGTTCTTC	CSLGLAGYYNEQFF
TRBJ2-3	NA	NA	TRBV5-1	TGCGCCAGCAGCCCGGAAGCCCCCGGCGTTAGCACAGATACGCAGTATTTT	CASSPEAPGVSTDTQYF
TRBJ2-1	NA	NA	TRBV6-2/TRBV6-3	TGTGCCAGCAGTAAATCCAGGGCCCTAACGCGCAATGAGCAGTTCTTC	CASSKSRALTRNEQFF
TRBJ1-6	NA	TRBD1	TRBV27	TGTGCCAGCAGTTCCCTAACAGGGGGGAATTCACCCCTCCACTTT	CASSSLTGGNSPLHF
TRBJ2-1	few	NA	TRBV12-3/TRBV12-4	TGTGCCAGCAGTTCCACGTCGGGACTCTTTGCGAATGAGCAGTTCTTC	CASSSTSGLFANEQFF
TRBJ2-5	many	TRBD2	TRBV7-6	TGTGCCAGCAGCTATACAGCGGGACTAGGCCAAGAGACCCAGTACTTC	CASSYTAGLGQETQYF
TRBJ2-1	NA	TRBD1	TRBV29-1	TGCAGCGTTGTTAGCCAGGGGGCGTACAATGAGCAGTTCTTC	CSVVSQGAYNEQFF
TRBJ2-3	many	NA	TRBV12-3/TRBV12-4	TGTGCCAGCAGCCGAGATACGCAGTATTTT	CASSRDTQYF
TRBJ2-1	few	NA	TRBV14	TGTGCCAGCAGCCAAAGCCGCCGGGCGACCTCCTACAATGAGCAGTTCTTC	CASSQSRRATSYNEQFF
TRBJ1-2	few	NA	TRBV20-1	TGCAGTGCTAGTGATCCCACAGGGCCGGGATATGGCTACACCTTC	CSASDPTGPGYGYTF
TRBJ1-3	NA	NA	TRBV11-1	TGTGCCAGCAGCTCCGGAGGGGGGCCCGTCTCTGGAAACACCATATATTTT	CASSSGGGPVSGNTIYF
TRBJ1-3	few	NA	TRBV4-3	TGCGCCAGCAGCCAAGAAAGGGGTTCTGGAAACACCATATATTTT	CASSQERGSGNTIYF
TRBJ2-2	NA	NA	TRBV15	TGTGCCACCAGCAGAGTTACGACTCTAAGGGACGGGGAGCTGTTTTTT	CATSRVTTLRDGELFF
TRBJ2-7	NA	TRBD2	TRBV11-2	TGTGCCAGCAGCAAGACTAGCGGGAGTCTATTGGGTCCCTACGAGCAGTACTTC	CASSKTSGSLLGPYEQYF
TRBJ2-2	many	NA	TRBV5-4	TGTGCCAGCAGCTTGACTGGGACCGGGGAGCTGTTTTTT	CASSLTGTGELFF
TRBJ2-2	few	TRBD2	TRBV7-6	TGTGCCGTGGTGGGGCTAGCGGGAGTTCTCAACACCGGGGAGCTGTTTTTT	CAVVGLAGVLNTGELFF
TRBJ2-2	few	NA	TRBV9	TGTGCCAGCAGCTCCTTCCAGGGGACCGGGGAGCTGTTTTTT	CASSSFQGTGELFF
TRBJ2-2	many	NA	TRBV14	TGTGCCAGCAGCCAAGGGAGCCCCGGGGAGCTGTTTTTT	CASSQGSPGELFF
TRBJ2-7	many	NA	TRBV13	TGTGCCAGCAGCTCCCTCCAACTGCCCAAACCCTACGAGCAGTACTTC	CASSSLQLPKPYEQYF
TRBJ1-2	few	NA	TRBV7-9	TGTGCCTCCTCGATGAATAGTGTGTACGATGGCTACACCTTC	CASSMNSVYDGYTF
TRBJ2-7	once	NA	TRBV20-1	TGCAGTGTTCCACTAACCTACGAGCAGTACTTC	CSVPLTYEQYF
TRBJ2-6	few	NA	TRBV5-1	TGCGCCAGCAGCTTGGCCCCCCGGGCAGGCTCCGGGGCCAACGTCCTGACTTTC	CASSLAPRAGSGANVLTF